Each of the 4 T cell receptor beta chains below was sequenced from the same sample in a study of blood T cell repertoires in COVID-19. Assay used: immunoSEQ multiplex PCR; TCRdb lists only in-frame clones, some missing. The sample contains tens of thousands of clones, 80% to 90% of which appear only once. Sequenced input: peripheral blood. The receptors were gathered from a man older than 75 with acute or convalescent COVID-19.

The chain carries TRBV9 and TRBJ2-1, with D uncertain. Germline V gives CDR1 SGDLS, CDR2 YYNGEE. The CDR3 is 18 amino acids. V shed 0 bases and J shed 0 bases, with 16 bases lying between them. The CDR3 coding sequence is TGTGCCAGCAGCGTAGGAGGAACACCACAAAGCTCCTACAATGAGCAGTTCTTC. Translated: CASSVGGTPQSSYNEQFF.

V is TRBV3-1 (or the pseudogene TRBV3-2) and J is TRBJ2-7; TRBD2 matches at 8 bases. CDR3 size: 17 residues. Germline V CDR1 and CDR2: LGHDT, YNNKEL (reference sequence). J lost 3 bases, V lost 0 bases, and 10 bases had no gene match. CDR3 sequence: CASSQDPPAGVIYEQYF. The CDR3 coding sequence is TGTGCCAGCAGCCAAGATCCCCCAGCGGGGGTGATCTACGAGCAGTACTTC.

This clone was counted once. CDR3 amino acids: CAWSVQGSQYF. DNA for the CDR3: TGTGCCTGGAGTGTACAAGGGAGTCAGTACTTC. The J gene is TRBJ2-7, the V gene TRBV30, with D maybe TRBD2 (5 bases). Trimming took off 0 bases at V and 10 bases at J, with 10 bases between the two ends. Germline CDR1 and CDR2: GTSNPN and SVGIG (reference sequence). The CDR3 is 11 residues long.

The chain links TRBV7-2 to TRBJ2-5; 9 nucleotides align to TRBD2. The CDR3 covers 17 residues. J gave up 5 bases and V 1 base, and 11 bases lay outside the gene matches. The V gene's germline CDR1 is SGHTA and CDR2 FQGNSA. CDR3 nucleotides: TGTGCCAGCAGCTTAGGAGGAGCGGGGGGCCCCCGGGAGACCCAGTACTTC. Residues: CASSLGGAGGPRETQYF.